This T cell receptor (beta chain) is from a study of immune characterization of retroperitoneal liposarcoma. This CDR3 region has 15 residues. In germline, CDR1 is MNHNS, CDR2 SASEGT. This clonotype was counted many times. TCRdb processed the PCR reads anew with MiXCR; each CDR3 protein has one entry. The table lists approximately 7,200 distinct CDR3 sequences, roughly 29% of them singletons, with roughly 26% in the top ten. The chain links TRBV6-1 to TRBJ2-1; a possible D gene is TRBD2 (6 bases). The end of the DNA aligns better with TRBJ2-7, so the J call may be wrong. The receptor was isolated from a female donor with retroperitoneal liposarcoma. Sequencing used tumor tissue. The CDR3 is CASSEQAGSYNEQYF. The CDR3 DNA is TGTGCCAGCAGCGAGCAAGCGGGCTCCTACAATGAGCAGTACTTC.